Listed below are T cell receptor beta chains from one sample, sequenced in a study of response to subunit inactivated influenza vaccine. TCRdb passed the RT-PCR reads through MiXCR, listing each CDR3 protein once. This sample has 290,000 or so distinct CDR3 sequences, with approximately 21% found just once. Sample: PBMCs from blood, taken less than 22 months after vaccination. The source is a man between 50 and 69 years old who received an inactivated influenza vaccine. CDR3s include the opening cysteine and the closing phenylalanine or tryptophan. A D gene is named only where the DNA matches it firmly. Size is stated for part of the rows, as once, few or many counts, or as a class when the clone is expanded.

v_call: TRBV2; j_call: TRBJ2-3; d_call: .; clone_size: .; cdr3_nt: TGTGCCAGCAGTGTAGTAGACCTGATCACAGATACGCAGTATTTT; cdr3_aa: CASSVVDLITDTQYF
v_call: TRBV2; j_call: TRBJ1-2; d_call: .; clone_size: few; cdr3_nt: TGTGCCAGCAGTGAAGCGCCAGGATTGGGCTACACCTTC; cdr3_aa: CASSEAPGLGYTF
v_call: TRBV5-1; j_call: TRBJ2-7; d_call: .; clone_size: .; cdr3_nt: TGCGCCAGCAGGGGGGATTCCTACGAGCAGTACTTC; cdr3_aa: CASRGDSYEQYF
v_call: TRBV10-3; j_call: TRBJ2-7; d_call: .; clone_size: few; cdr3_nt: TGTGCCATCAGGACCGGGGACACTGGTGGAGAGCAGTACTTC; cdr3_aa: CAIRTGDTGGEQYF
v_call: TRBV18; j_call: TRBJ1-5; d_call: TRBD1; clone_size: many; cdr3_nt: TGTGCCAGCTCACCATCAGGGGGGAGCAATCAGCCCCAGCATTTT; cdr3_aa: CASSPSGGSNQPQHF
v_call: TRBV6-1; j_call: TRBJ1-2; d_call: TRBD1; clone_size: many; cdr3_nt: TGTGCCAGCAGTGAAGCCTGGACAGGCGGTGGCTACACCTTC; cdr3_aa: CASSEAWTGGGYTF
v_call: TRBV4-3; j_call: TRBJ2-1; d_call: .; clone_size: few; cdr3_nt: TGCGCCAGCAGCCCCTTTGCAGGGGATTACAATGAGCAGTTCTTC; cdr3_aa: CASSPFAGDYNEQFF
v_call: TRBV7-9; j_call: TRBJ2-1; d_call: TRBD2; clone_size: .; cdr3_nt: TGTGCCAGCACCCTCCCGGGACTAGCTACAAATGAGCAGTTCTTC; cdr3_aa: CASTLPGLATNEQFF
v_call: TRBV3-1; j_call: TRBJ1-5; d_call: .; clone_size: .; cdr3_nt: TGTGCCAGCAGCCAAGATAGCCACGGTCAGCCCCAGCATTTT; cdr3_aa: CASSQDSHGQPQHF
v_call: TRBV20-1; j_call: TRBJ1-2; d_call: .; clone_size: few; cdr3_nt: TGCAGTGCTAGACGGGTCGGGACGGAAGGTCCGGGCTATGGCTACACCTTC; cdr3_aa: CSARRVGTEGPGYGYTF
v_call: TRBV6-1; j_call: TRBJ2-3; d_call: TRBD2; clone_size: .; cdr3_nt: TGTGCCAGCAGCCCCGGAGTAGCGGGCCACACAGATGCGCAGTATTTT; cdr3_aa: CASSPGVAGHTDAQYF
v_call: TRBV2; j_call: TRBJ2-3; d_call: TRBD2; clone_size: few; cdr3_nt: TGTGCCAGCAGTGAAGTAAGCGGGGGCACAGATACGCAGTATTTT; cdr3_aa: CASSEVSGGTDTQYF
v_call: TRBV27; j_call: TRBJ1-5; d_call: .; clone_size: many; cdr3_nt: TGTGCCAGCAGTTTATTCTTCAGGGGTGGCAATCAGCCCCAGCATTTT; cdr3_aa: CASSLFFRGGNQPQHF
v_call: TRBV7-2; j_call: TRBJ1-2; d_call: .; clone_size: .; cdr3_nt: TGTGCCAGCAGCTTAGGGACGACGAACTATGGCTACACCTTC; cdr3_aa: CASSLGTTNYGYTF
v_call: TRBV6-2/TRBV6-3; j_call: TRBJ1-5; d_call: .; clone_size: .; cdr3_nt: TGTGCCAGCAGAATGGACAGAATTAGCAATCAGCCCCAGCATTTT; cdr3_aa: CASRMDRISNQPQHF
v_call: TRBV28; j_call: TRBJ1-4; d_call: TRBD1; clone_size: few; cdr3_nt: TGTGCCAGCAGCCCGACAGGGGCCAGAGAAAAACTGTTTTTT; cdr3_aa: CASSPTGAREKLFF
v_call: TRBV2; j_call: TRBJ2-3; d_call: .; clone_size: few; cdr3_nt: TGTGCCAGCAGTGCGAGCGAAGTTACGGATACGCAGTATTTT; cdr3_aa: CASSASEVTDTQYF
v_call: TRBV7-9; j_call: TRBJ2-1; d_call: TRBD2; clone_size: .; cdr3_nt: TGTGCCAGCAGCTTCACTAGCGGGGGGCTCAATGAGCAGTTCTTC; cdr3_aa: CASSFTSGGLNEQFF
v_call: TRBV11-2; j_call: TRBJ2-7; d_call: .; clone_size: .; cdr3_nt: TGTGCCAGCAGCTCACCCTTTGGCGGGGACTACGAGCAGTACTTC; cdr3_aa: CASSSPFGGDYEQYF
v_call: TRBV28; j_call: TRBJ1-2; d_call: TRBD1; clone_size: few; cdr3_nt: TGTGCCAGCAGTTTACTTGCAGGGGGCAAGGGGTACAGCTATGGCTACACCTTC; cdr3_aa: CASSLLAGGKGYSYGYTF
v_call: TRBV5-1; j_call: TRBJ1-2; d_call: TRBD1; clone_size: few; cdr3_nt: TGCGCCAGCAGCTTGGCCGGACAGGATGGTGGCTACCCCTTC; cdr3_aa: CASSLAGQDGGYPF
v_call: TRBV6-2/TRBV6-3; j_call: TRBJ1-5; d_call: .; clone_size: few; cdr3_nt: TGTGCCAGCAGAGGACTCCCGGCGCAGCCCCAGCATTTT; cdr3_aa: CASRGLPAQPQHF